This T cell receptor (beta chain) is drawn from a study of blood T cells in healthy people across ages. Overall study results and limits: Fewer expanded clones and more diversity marked long-lived versus aged donors.

The second PCR ran roughly 7 to 12 cycles with a sample-barcoded 5' primer and J-beta primers. MiXCR, run by TCRdb on the 5' RACE reads, gives a single entry per CDR3 protein. The sample has about 780,000 distinct CDR3 sequences; around 50% are singletons. The J segment lost 4 bases and the V segment lost 3 bases, leaving 15 bases of the junction unmatched. The CDR3 is 19 residues long. Germline CDR1 and CDR2: LGHNA and YNFKEQ. With regard to this clonotype: Its target is unknown.

This rearrangement joins TRBV4-2 to TRBJ2-1; TRBD2 aligns across 10 bases. The clonotype was recovered from an older man in good health. The sample comprised blood. CDR3 in DNA: TGTGCCAGCAGCCATACTTCTAGCGGGAGCCGTTCGAAATACAATGAGCAGTTCTTC. Translation: CASSHTSSGSRSKYNEQFF.